The 26 T cell receptor beta chains presented below share a single source sample, sequenced in a study of blood T cell repertoires in COVID-19. Profiling relied on immunoSEQ multiplex PCR, and the TCRdb table lists in-frame clones only, not all of them. Of approximately 490,000 clones listed, more than 85% are singletons. Source material: PBMCs or T cells enriched from blood (not recorded which). All receptors derive from a woman between 55 and 75 years old who had recovered from COVID-19.

This chain joins TRBV6-5 and TRBJ1-1; D is perhaps TRBD1 (6 bases). V lost 2 bases to trimming and J lost 0 bases, with 10 bases between them. The CDR3 spans 15 residues. CDR1 MNHEY and CDR2 SVGAGI come from the germline V gene. CDR3: CASSYRQVMNTEAFF. The CDR3 nucleotides read TGTGCCAGCAGTTACCGACAGGTCATGAACACTGAAGCTTTCTTT.

V and J are TRBV29-1 and TRBJ2-2, with a weak D call TRBD2 (6 bases). V dropped 4 bases and J dropped 5 bases, with 11 bases sitting between them. Germline CDR1 and CDR2: SQVTM and ANQGSEA. The CDR3 is made up of 13 amino acids. The CDR3 loop reads CSVGPGGTGELFF. CDR3 DNA: TGCAGCGTTGGTCCAGGAGGGACCGGGGAGCTGTTTTTT.

The CDR3: CASSPADRGRSQPQHF. The CDR3 region has the DNA TGTGCCAGTAGTCCGGCGGACAGGGGGCGATCTCAGCCCCAGCATTTT. This chain links TRBV19 with TRBJ1-5; 11 nucleotides match TRBD1. CDR3 length equals 16 residues. Germline CDR1 is LNHDA and CDR2 is SQIVND (reference sequence). J was trimmed by 6 bases and V by 5 bases; bases with no gene match: 9. The variable domain in full, with the rest retrieved from reference TRBV19 and TRBJ1-5, is DGGITQSPKYLFRKEGQNVTLSCEQNLNHDAMYWYRQDPGQGLRLIYYSQIVNDFQKGDIAEGYSVSREKKESFPLTVTSAQKNPTAFYLCASSPADRGRSQPQHFGDGTRLSIL.

V usage is TRBV7-9 and J usage is TRBJ1-2, with D perhaps TRBD1 (6 bases). Between the trimmed V and J ends, which lost 5 bases and 4 bases, there was a span of 14 bases. Germline V gives CDR1 SEHNR, CDR2 FQNEAQ (reference sequence). The CDR3 is 14 residues long. The CDR3 spells CASSPEGQFYGYTF. The CDR3 nucleotides read TGTGCCAGCAGCCCGGAAGGACAGTTCTATGGCTACACCTTC. The full variable domain, its missing parts supplied by reference TRBV7-9 and TRBJ1-2, is DTGVSQNPRHKITKRGQNVTFRCDPISEHNRLYWYRQTLGQGPEFLTYFQNEAQLEKSRLLSDRFSAERPKGSFSTLEIQRTEQGDSAMYLCASSPEGQFYGYTFGSGTRLTVV.

This chain uses TRBV29-1 with TRBJ1-1; D unclear. V shed 4 bases and J shed 1 base, with 7 bases lying between them. The CDR3 has 12 residues. Per the germline V gene, CDR1 is SQVTM and CDR2 is ANQGSEA. The CDR3 loop is CSVARTNTEAFF. Written as DNA, the CDR3 is TGCAGCGTTGCTAGAACGAACACTGAAGCTTTCTTT.

The CDR3 protein is CASSLGTGGDNQPQHF. The CDR3 bases are TGTGCCAGCAGCTTAGGGACAGGGGGCGACAATCAGCCCCAGCATTTT. The chain recombines TRBV7-9 with TRBJ1-5; TRBD1 matches at 11 bases. J gave up 3 bases and V 1 base, and 2 bases lay outside the gene matches. In germline, CDR1 is SEHNR, CDR2 FQNEAQ (reference sequence). The CDR3 loop spans 16 amino acids. The entire variable domain, with the rest obtained from reference TRBV7-9 and TRBJ1-5, is as follows: DTGVSQNPRHKITKRGQNVTFRCDPISEHNRLYWYRQTLGQGPEFLTYFQNEAQLEKSRLLSDRFSAERPKGSFSTLEIQRTEQGDSAMYLCASSLGTGGDNQPQHFGDGTRLSIL.

CDR3 nucleotides: TGCGCCAGCAGCCAAGATAGGGGGGCAGGGGGCGAAAAACTGTTTTTT. Protein: CASSQDRGAGGEKLFF. The J gene is TRBJ1-4, the V gene TRBV4-1, with TRBD1 matching 8 bases. The length of the CDR3 is 16 residues. J was trimmed by 8 bases and V by 0 bases; bases with no gene match: 8. From germline, CDR1 is MGHRA and CDR2 YSYEKL.

The chain recombines TRBV6-5 with TRBJ1-6; no reliable D call. Trimming cost V 6 bases and J 14 bases, with 14 bases left between them. The CDR3 spans 12 residues. CDR1 is MNHEY, CDR2 SVGAGI, per germline. For the CDR3, the DNA is TGTGCCAGCAGCCCCCCGGGGTGGACCCTCCACTTT. This gives the protein CASSPPGWTLHF.

The genes are TRBV11-3 and TRBJ2-7; TRBD1 aligns across 7 bases. The germline CDR1 and CDR2 sequences are SGHNT and YENEEA. This CDR3 has 12 residues. V lost 5 bases, J lost 5 bases, and 3 bases stayed unmatched. Here the CDR3 DNA reads TGTGCCAGCAGCCAGGACAGGAACGAGCAGTACTTC. It encodes CASSQDRNEQYF.

The V gene is TRBV6-5, the J gene TRBJ1-3, with D possibly being TRBD1 (5 bases). The CDR3 sequence is 15 residues long. CDR1 is MNHEY, CDR2 SVGAGI, per germline. V was clipped by 7 bases and J by 1 base, with 14 bases between them. The CDR3 reads CASNGGLSSGNTIYF. As DNA, the CDR3 is TGTGCCAGCAACGGGGGGTTATCATCTGGAAACACCATATATTTT.

This chain links TRBV19 with TRBJ1-5; a possible D gene is TRBD1 (5 bases). The CDR3 totals 14 residues. Germline V gene lookup returns CDR1 LNHDA and CDR2 SQIVND (reference sequence). V was trimmed by 7 bases and J by 2 bases, leaving 12 bases between them. The DNA for the CDR3 is TGTGCCAGTACGGTCTGGGGGGGCAATCAGCCCCAGCATTTT. It codes for CASTVWGGNQPQHF.

The chain is built from TRBV1 and TRBJ2-7; TRBD2, the D gene given by the table, was not confirmed from the DNA. TRBV1 is deemed a pseudogene. CDR3 length: 18 amino acids. This CDR3 reads CTSSQVRGGLADTYEQYF. Written as DNA, the CDR3 is TGCACCAGCAGCCAAGTTAGGGGAGGTCTAGCGGACACCTACGAGCAGTACTTC.

The chain combines TRBV29-1 with TRBJ2-7, with D possibly matching TRBD2 (5 bases). Germline loops: CDR1 SQVTM, CDR2 ANQGSEA. V was clipped by 5 bases and J by 6 bases, with 20 bases between them. The CDR3 runs to 14 residues. CDR3 bases: TGCAGCGTTAGGGTGGGGAGAGAAACCGGCGAGCAGTACTTC. Its protein is CSVRVGRETGEQYF.

The genes are TRBV5-8 and TRBJ2-7, with D possibly TRBD2 on 5 matching bases. CDR1 is SGHTS, CDR2 YDEGEE, per germline. The CDR3 is 12 residues long. V was shortened by 4 bases and J by 2 bases, with 7 bases between the two germline ends. The CDR3 protein is CASSPGAYEQYF. CDR3 nucleotides: TGTGCCAGCAGCCCCGGGGCCTACGAGCAGTACTTC.

The chain has TRBV6-5 and TRBJ1-1; a possible D gene is TRBD1 (6 bases). Trimming pared 7 bases from V and 6 bases from J, leaving 15 bases between. Germline-derived CDR1 and CDR2 are MNHEY and SVGAGI. The length of the CDR3 is 13 residues. The CDR3 loop reads CASTQNRAAEAFF. CDR3 nucleotide sequence: TGTGCCAGCACCCAAAACAGGGCTGCTGAAGCTTTCTTT.

The rearrangement links TRBV4-1 to TRBJ2-2, with D possibly being TRBD2 (6 bases). The CDR3 totals 15 residues. The V end was cut by 1 base, the J end by 3 bases, with 9 bases between. Germline V lookup: CDR1 MGHRA, CDR2 YSYEKL. This CDR3 reads CASSQAREHTGELFF. The DNA for the CDR3 is TGCGCCAGCAGCCAAGCACGGGAGCACACCGGGGAGCTGTTTTTT.

CDR3: CASSQGQGGYNEQFF. DNA for the CDR3: TGTGCCAGCAGCCAGGGACAGGGTGGGTACAATGAGCAGTTCTTC. The J gene is TRBJ2-1, the V gene TRBV3-1 (or the pseudogene TRBV3-2), with 9 nucleotides matching TRBD1. In germline, CDR1 is LGHDT, CDR2 YNNKEL (reference sequence). V was clipped by 3 bases and J by 4 bases; unmatched bases: 4. This CDR3 is 15 amino acids long.

V gene TRBV4-2 combines with J gene TRBJ1-3; unclear D gene. The V gene's germline CDR1 is LGHNA and CDR2 YNFKEQ. V lost 2 bases, J lost 0 bases, and 8 bases lay in between. The CDR3 sequence is 15 residues long. The CDR3, as DNA: TGTGCCAGCAGCCAAATGGGCCTCTCTGGAAACACCATATATTTT. As protein: CASSQMGLSGNTIYF.

This rearrangement joins TRBV7-9 to TRBJ2-1; D unclear. V was cut by 0 bases and J by 3 bases, with 6 bases left in between. The length of the CDR3 is 14 residues. CDR1 is SEHNR and CDR2 is FQNEAQ in the germline V gene (reference sequence). CDR3 bases: TGTGCCAGCAGCTTAGCGCGTAGCTACAATGAGCAGTTCTTC. Translation gives CASSLARSYNEQFF. Full variable domain (rest looked up from reference TRBV7-9 and TRBJ2-1): DTGVSQNPRHKITKRGQNVTFRCDPISEHNRLYWYRQTLGQGPEFLTYFQNEAQLEKSRLLSDRFSAERPKGSFSTLEIQRTEQGDSAMYLCASSLARSYNEQFFGPGTRLTVL.

This chain uses TRBV4-1 with TRBJ2-4; TRBD1 is a possible D gene (5 bases). The CDR3 covers 14 residues. V lost 3 bases to trimming and J lost 8 bases, with 14 bases between them. Germline loops: CDR1 MGHRA, CDR2 YSYEKL. As DNA, the CDR3 is TGCGCCAGCAGCCATGGGCAGGGAAGGGACATTCAGTACTTC. This sequence encodes CASSHGQGRDIQYF.

As for this clone: The same CDR3 can be traced to other DNA sequences in this sample. V is TRBV24-1 and J is TRBJ2-5, with D possibly matching TRBD1 (8 bases). The CDR3 spans 15 residues. V was clipped by 4 bases and J by 2 bases, with 13 bases between them. CDR1 KGHDR and CDR2 SFDVKD come from the germline V gene. CDR3 loop: CATSDLQGGQETQYF. CDR3 in DNA: TGTGCCACCAGTGACCTACAGGGGGGGCAAGAGACCCAGTACTTC.

This chain connects TRBV28 to TRBJ1-5; no clear D. With 6 bases removed from V and 11 bases from J, the gap between germline ends came to 11 bases. CDR1 and CDR2 (germline): MDHEN, SYDVKM. The CDR3 consists of 11 residues. CDR3 region: CASRGWETQHF. CDR3 nucleotide sequence: TGTGCCAGCAGAGGTTGGGAGACCCAGCATTTT.

V and J are TRBV7-8 and TRBJ1-2; 12 bases fit TRBD1. J gave up 7 bases and V 4 bases, and 4 bases lay outside the gene matches. CDR1 is SGHVS, CDR2 FQNEAQ, per germline. The CDR3 sequence is 14 residues long. CDR3 residues: CASSWGQGAGGYTF. DNA for the CDR3: TGTGCCAGCAGCTGGGGACAGGGGGCGGGTGGCTACACCTTC.

CDR3 bases: TGCGCCAGCAGCGGGGGACAGCTTAACTATGGCTACACCTTC. Its protein product is CASSGGQLNYGYTF. This rearrangement joins TRBV5-1 to TRBJ1-2, with 7 bases matching TRBD1. Germline CDR1 SGHRS, CDR2 YFSETQ. The CDR3 consists of 14 residues. V shed 4 bases and J 1 base; nucleotides not matched to a gene: 4. The full variable domain, rest sourced from reference TRBV5-1 and TRBJ1-2, is KAGVTQTPRYLIKTRGQQVTLSCSPISGHRSVSWYQQTPGQGLQFLFEYFSETQRNKGNFPGRFSGRQFSNSRSEMNVSTLELGDSALYLCASSGGQLNYGYTFGSGTRLTVV.

J is TRBJ2-2 and V is TRBV5-1, with TRBD2 matching 10 bases. Germline values: CDR1 SGHRS, CDR2 YFSETQ. The trim removed 4 bases at V and 3 bases at J, leaving 6 bases unmatched. The length of the CDR3 is 16 residues. The CDR3 loop reads CASSQLAGADTGELFF. DNA of the CDR3: TGCGCCAGCAGCCAGCTAGCGGGGGCCGACACCGGGGAGCTGTTTTTT.

The CDR3 loop is CASSVAPQGKSEKLFF. The CDR3 nucleotides read TGTGCCAGCAGCGTAGCCCCCCAGGGGAAGAGTGAAAAACTGTTTTTT. The chain links TRBV9 to TRBJ1-4; TRBD1 is a possible D gene (6 bases). This CDR3 has 16 residues. Trimming took 0 bases from V and 7 from J, leaving 16 bases between them. The germline V gene encodes CDR1 SGDLS and CDR2 YYNGEE.